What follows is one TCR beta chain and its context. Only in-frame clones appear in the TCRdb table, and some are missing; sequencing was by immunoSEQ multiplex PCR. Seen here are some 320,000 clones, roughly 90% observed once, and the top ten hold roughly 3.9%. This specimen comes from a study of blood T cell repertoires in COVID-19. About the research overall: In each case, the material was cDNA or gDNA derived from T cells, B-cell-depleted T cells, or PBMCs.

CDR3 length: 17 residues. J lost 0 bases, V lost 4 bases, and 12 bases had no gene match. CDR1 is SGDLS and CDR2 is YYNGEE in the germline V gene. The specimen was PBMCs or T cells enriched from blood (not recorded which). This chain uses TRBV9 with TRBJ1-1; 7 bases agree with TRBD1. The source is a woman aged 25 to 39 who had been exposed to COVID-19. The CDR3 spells CASSRDRASYMNTEAFF. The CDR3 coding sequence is TGTGCCAGCAGCAGAGACAGGGCATCTTACATGAACACTGAAGCTTTCTTT.